The sequence of this T cell receptor (beta chain) was determined in a study of blood T cell repertoires in COVID-19. Background on the study: The United States, Italy and Spain were the sources of the acute and convalescent COVID-19 samples.

In the original analysis: Nucleated cell counts were estimated from reference gene primer amplification. Some clones are missing from TCRdb's copy, which holds only in-frame ones; the method was immunoSEQ multiplex PCR. Clone size and V and J calls were adopted from that table, with D and trimming inferred from the DNA. The data contain roughly 77,000 clones, 60% to 85% of them singletons. The V gene's germline CDR1 is LGHDT and CDR2 YNNKEL (reference sequence). This CDR3 comprises 18 residues. Germline trimming cut 1 base from V and 1 base from J; bases unmatched to any gene: 11. The sequence came from a human donor in a cohort sampled during active COVID-19. The chain joins TRBV3-1 (or the pseudogene TRBV3-2) to TRBJ2-5; 8 bases are a match to TRBD2. Material: peripheral blood. This CDR3 is CASSQGYRLAGFQETQYF. Written as DNA, the CDR3 is TGTGCCAGCAGCCAAGGGTACCGGCTAGCGGGTTTCCAAGAGACCCAGTACTTC.